These 9 T cell receptor beta chains were all obtained from the same sample, sequenced in a study of cytomegalovirus exposure and HLA in healthy donors. 60 Vbeta and 13 Jbeta primers were used in PCR. Generated by immunoSEQ multiplex PCR, the TCRdb table keeps only in-frame clones and is missing some. The sample consists of more than 150,000 clones, 78% of them appearing once. The sample taken for sequencing was PBMCs. Receptors originate from a woman aged 40 to 50 in good health and CMV-seropositive.

The chain joins TRBV7-9 to TRBJ1-1, with a weak D call TRBD1 (5 bases). The germline gives CDR1 SEHNR, CDR2 FQNEAQ (reference sequence). With 4 bases removed from V and 1 base from J, the gap between germline ends came to 13 bases. This CDR3 spans 15 amino acids. The CDR3 coding sequence is TGTGCCAGCAGCTCACCGGGACTCACGAACACTGAAGCTTTCTTT. Translated, it gives CASSSPGLTNTEAFF.

This clone has more than one count but fewer than ten. The V call is TRBV28, the J call TRBJ2-3, with D tentatively TRBD2 (7 bases). CDR1 is MDHEN, CDR2 SYDVKM, per germline. The V gene lost 2 bases and the J gene lost 5 bases, with 14 bases spanning the gap. The length of the CDR3 is 15 residues. This CDR3 reads CASSLGGGLIDTQYF. The DNA for the CDR3 is TGTGCCAGCAGTTTAGGGGGGGGCCTTATAGATACGCAGTATTTT.

V is TRBV7-3 and J is TRBJ2-1; 10 bases match TRBD2. The CDR3 sequence is 15 residues long. Germline V gene data show CDR1 as SGHTA and CDR2 as FQGTGA. V shed 5 bases, J shed 6 bases, and the junction held 7 bases outside the gene matches. CDR3 nucleotides: TGTGCCAGCAGCCGGAGCGGGGGGGCGGGCAATGAGCAGTTCTTC. Translating it yields CASSRSGGAGNEQFF.

The chain joins TRBV27 to TRBJ2-3, with 13 bases aligning to TRBD2. The CDR3 runs 15 residues. Germline CDR1 is MNHEY and CDR2 is SMNVEV (reference sequence). V shed 10 bases and J 2 bases; nucleotides not matched to a gene: 6. CDR3 sequence: CATPTSGGHTDTQYF. CDR3 DNA sequence: TGTGCCACCCCGACTAGCGGGGGGCACACAGATACGCAGTATTTT.

V usage is TRBV7-9 and J usage is TRBJ2-2; D remains unclear. Germline CDR1 is SEHNR and CDR2 is FQNEAQ (reference sequence). V was cut by 1 base and J by 11 bases, with 14 bases left in between. The CDR3 length is 14 residues. The chain's CDR3 is CASSLDRTRLELFF. The CDR3 DNA reads TGTGCCAGCAGCTTAGACCGTACTCGTCTTGAGCTGTTTTTT. Filled out from reference TRBV7-9 and TRBJ2-2, the complete variable domain reads DTGVSQNPRHKITKRGQNVTFRCDPISEHNRLYWYRQTLGQGPEFLTYFQNEAQLEKSRLLSDRFSAERPKGSFSTLEIQRTEQGDSAMYLCASSLDRTRLELFFGEGSRLTVL.

For this clone: The junction differs from germline at one of its ends, possibly a read error. The chain employs TRBV9 and TRBJ2-6; a possible D gene is TRBD1 (5 bases). Per the germline V gene, CDR1 is SGDLS and CDR2 is YYNGEE. This CDR3 spans 16 amino acids. CDR3: CASSGRQFSGANGLTF. The CDR3 DNA follows: TGTGCCAGCAGCGGACGACAGTTCTCTGGGGCCAACGGCCTGACTTTC.

On this clone itself: A read error may account for a junction end that differs from germline. This sequence joins TRBV30 and TRBJ2-6, with D tentatively TRBD1 (5 bases). The CDR3 has 13 residues. Germline V gives CDR1 GTSNPN, CDR2 SVGIG (reference sequence). CDR3 DNA: TGTGCCTGGATCAGGCCTGGGGCCAACGGCCTGACTTTC. Translation: CAWIRPGANGLTF. The complete variable domain, with remaining parts taken from reference TRBV30 and TRBJ2-6, reads SQTIHQWPATLVQPVGSPLSLECTVEGTSNPNLYWYRQAAGRGLQLLFYSVGIGQISSEVPQNLSASRPQDRQFILSSKKLLLSDSGFYLCAWIRPGANGLTFGAGSRLTVL.

The chain couples TRBV6-4 to TRBJ1-1, with a weak D call TRBD1 (6 bases). The CDR3 length is 15 residues. Germline V gene lookup returns CDR1 MRHNA and CDR2 SNTAGT. With 4 bases removed from V and 0 bases from J, the gap between germline ends came to 12 bases. CDR3 nucleotide sequence: TGTGCCAGCAGTGTTTCCCCAGGGGTGAACACTGAAGCTTTCTTT. Amino acid sequence: CASSVSPGVNTEAFF.

This chain links TRBV4-2 with TRBJ1-4; no firm D call. Trimming took off 4 bases at V and 9 bases at J, with 12 bases between the two ends. Germline CDR1 reads LGHNA; CDR2 reads YNFKEQ. The CDR3 loop spans 13 amino acids. The CDR3: CASSPEQKQKLFF. CDR3 DNA sequence: TGTGCCAGCAGCCCCGAACAGAAACAAAAACTGTTTTTT.